These T cell receptor beta chains were read from a single sample in a study of blood T cell repertoires in COVID-19. The repertoire was sequenced with immunoSEQ multiplex PCR; TCRdb's copy has only in-frame clones and lacks some. The sample lists around 380,000 clones; 81% were seen once. The sequenced sample was peripheral blood. The source is a human donor with acute or convalescent COVID-19. The donor label of this sample is uncertain. The CDR3 runs from the conserved cysteine through the conserved F or W. Fields, in order: CDR3 length, clone size, J gene, V gene, D gene, CDR3 protein, CDR3 DNA. A D gene is named only where the DNA matches it firmly. Rows may omit the clone size; those that give it use once, few, many or a size class.

14 | once | TRBJ2-5 | TRBV7-7 | TRBD1 | CASSSTGGAETQYF | TGTGCCAGCAGCTCGACAGGGGGCGCGGAGACCCAGTACTTC
15 | NA | TRBJ2-1 | TRBV2 | NA | CASSAETSSYNEQFF | TGTGCCAGCAGCGCAGAAACCAGCTCCTACAATGAGCAGTTCTTC
14 | NA | TRBJ1-1 | TRBV28 | NA | CASSLAGVNTEAFF | TGTGCCAGCAGTTTAGCAGGCGTGAACACTGAAGCTTTCTTT
13 | NA | TRBJ2-1 | TRBV18 | NA | CASSAGRSVEQFF | TGTGCCAGCTCAGCCGGGAGATCAGTTGAGCAGTTCTTC
15 | NA | TRBJ1-5 | TRBV2 | NA | CASRLFDNPNQPQHF | TGTGCCAGCAGACTTTTTGATAATCCAAATCAGCCCCAGCATTTT
11 | NA | TRBJ2-5 | TRBV20-1 | TRBD1 | CSAVGGRAQYF | TGCAGTGCTGTAGGGGGCAGGGCCCAGTACTTC
13 | few | TRBJ2-5 | TRBV6-6 | NA | CASSETKIVTQYF | TGTGCCAGCAGCGAGACTAAGATCGTGACCCAGTACTTC
15 | once | TRBJ1-2 | TRBV28 | TRBD1 | CASSLIQGARYGYTF | TGTGCCAGCAGTTTGATACAGGGGGCGAGATATGGCTACACCTTC
14 | NA | TRBJ1-5 | TRBV7-9 | TRBD1 | CASSSGQAGQPQHF | TGTGCCAGCAGCTCGGGACAGGCAGGTCAGCCCCAGCATTTT
14 | NA | TRBJ1-1 | TRBV29-1 | NA | CSVHRGAVNTEAFF | TGCAGCGTGCATCGGGGGGCAGTAAACACTGAAGCTTTCTTT
15 | NA | TRBJ1-2 | TRBV10-3 | NA | CAISDTGTSGYGYTF | TGTGCCATCAGTGATACAGGGACCTCAGGCTATGGCTACACCTTC
13 | NA | TRBJ1-2 | TRBV20-1 | NA | CSASAISEAAYTF | TGCAGTGCTAGTGCCATTTCAGAGGCGGCCTACACCTTC
13 | NA | TRBJ2-2 | TRBV28 | NA | CASSLPNTGELFF | TGTGCCAGCAGTTTACCAAACACCGGGGAGCTGTTTTTT
15 | NA | TRBJ2-5 | TRBV27 | NA | CASSLSQAGRETQYF | TGTGCCAGCAGTTTATCCCAAGCAGGGCGAGAGACCCAGTACTTC